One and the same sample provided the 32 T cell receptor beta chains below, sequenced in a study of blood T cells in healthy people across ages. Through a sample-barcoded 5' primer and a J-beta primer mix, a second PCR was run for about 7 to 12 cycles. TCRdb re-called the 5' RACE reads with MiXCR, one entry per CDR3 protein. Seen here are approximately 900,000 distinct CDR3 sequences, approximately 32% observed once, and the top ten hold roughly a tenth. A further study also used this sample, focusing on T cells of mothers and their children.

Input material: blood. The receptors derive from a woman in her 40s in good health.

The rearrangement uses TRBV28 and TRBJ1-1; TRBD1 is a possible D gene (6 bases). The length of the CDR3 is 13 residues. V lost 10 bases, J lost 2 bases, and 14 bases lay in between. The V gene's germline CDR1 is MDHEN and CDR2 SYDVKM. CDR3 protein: CATADRINTEAFF. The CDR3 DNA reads TGTGCCACCGCGGACAGAATAAACACTGAAGCTTTCTTT.

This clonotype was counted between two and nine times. CDR3 in amino acids: CASSLVWDPTYEQYF. As DNA, the CDR3 is TGTGCCAGCAGTTTAGTGTGGGATCCGACCTACGAGCAGTACTTC. The chain couples TRBV28 to TRBJ2-7; D is ambiguous. The CDR3 runs to 15 residues. Trimming removed 2 bases at V and 2 bases at J, with 13 bases between. The V gene's germline CDR1 is MDHEN and CDR2 SYDVKM.

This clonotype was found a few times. The CDR3 protein is CASSIWGVTGELFF. In DNA, the CDR3 is TGTGCCAGTAGTATTTGGGGAGTCACCGGGGAGCTGTTTTTT. This chain joins TRBV19 and TRBJ2-2; D perhaps matches TRBD2 (5 bases). The germline CDR1 and CDR2 sequences are LNHDA and SQIVND (reference sequence). V was shortened by 3 bases and J by 4 bases, with 9 bases between the two germline ends. The CDR3 covers 14 residues.

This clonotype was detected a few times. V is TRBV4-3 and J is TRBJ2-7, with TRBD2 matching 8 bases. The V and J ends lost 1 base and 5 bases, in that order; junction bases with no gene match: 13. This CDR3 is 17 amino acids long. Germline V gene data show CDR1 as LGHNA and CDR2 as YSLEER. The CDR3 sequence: CASSQGVGGAYGNEQYF. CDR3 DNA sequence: TGCGCCAGCAGCCAAGGGGTCGGGGGGGCTTATGGAAACGAGCAGTACTTC.

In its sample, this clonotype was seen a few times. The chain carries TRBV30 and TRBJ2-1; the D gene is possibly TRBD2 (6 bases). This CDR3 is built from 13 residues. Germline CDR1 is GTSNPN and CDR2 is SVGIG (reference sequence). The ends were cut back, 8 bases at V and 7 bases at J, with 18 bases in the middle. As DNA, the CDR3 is TGTGCCGGCATGAAACCCGCGGGGAATGAGCAGTTCTTC. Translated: CAGMKPAGNEQFF.

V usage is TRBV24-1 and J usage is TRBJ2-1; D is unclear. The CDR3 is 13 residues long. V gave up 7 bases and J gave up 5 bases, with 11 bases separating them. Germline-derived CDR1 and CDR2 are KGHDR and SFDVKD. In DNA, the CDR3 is TGTGCCACCAGGAGACTCGTGGACAATGAGCAGTTCTTC. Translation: CATRRLVDNEQFF.

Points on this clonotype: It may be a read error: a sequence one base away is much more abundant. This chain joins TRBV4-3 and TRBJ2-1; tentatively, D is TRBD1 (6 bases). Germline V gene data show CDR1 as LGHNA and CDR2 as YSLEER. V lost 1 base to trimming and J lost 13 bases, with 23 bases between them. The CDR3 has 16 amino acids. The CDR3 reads CASSQVGRGFLILQFF. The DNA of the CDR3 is TGCGCCAGCAGCCAAGTTGGCAGGGGTTTCCTCATCCTCCAGTTCTTC.

Written as DNA, the CDR3 is TGCGCCAGCAGCGGCGGGGGACCCTGCGAGCAGTACTTC. This translates into CASSGGGPCEQYF. V gene TRBV5-1 combines with J gene TRBJ2-4, with 7 nucleotides matching TRBD2. The closer fit of TRBJ2-7 to the DNA end suggests the J call may be wrong. Germline values: CDR1 SGHRS, CDR2 YFSETQ. The CDR3 extends over 13 amino acids.

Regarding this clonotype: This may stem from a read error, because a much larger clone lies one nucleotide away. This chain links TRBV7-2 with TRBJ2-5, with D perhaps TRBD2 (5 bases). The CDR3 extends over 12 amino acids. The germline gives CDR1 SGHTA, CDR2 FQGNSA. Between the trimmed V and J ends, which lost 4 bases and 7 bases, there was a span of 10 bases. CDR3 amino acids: CASSSYGGTQYF. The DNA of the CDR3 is TGTGCCAGCAGCTCATACGGAGGGACCCAGTACTTC.

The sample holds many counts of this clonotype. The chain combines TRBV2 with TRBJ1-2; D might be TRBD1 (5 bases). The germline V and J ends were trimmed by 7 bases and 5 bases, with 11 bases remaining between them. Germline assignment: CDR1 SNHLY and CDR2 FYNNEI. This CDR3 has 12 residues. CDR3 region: CASTTWGYGYTF. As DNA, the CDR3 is TGTGCCAGCACCACCTGGGGGTATGGCTACACCTTC.

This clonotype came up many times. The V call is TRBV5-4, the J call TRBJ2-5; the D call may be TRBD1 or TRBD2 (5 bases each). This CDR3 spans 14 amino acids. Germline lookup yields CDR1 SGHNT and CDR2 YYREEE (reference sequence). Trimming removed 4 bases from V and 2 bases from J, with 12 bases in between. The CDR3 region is CASSTRDGQETQYF. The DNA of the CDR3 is TGTGCCAGCAGCACCCGGGACGGACAAGAGACCCAGTACTTC.

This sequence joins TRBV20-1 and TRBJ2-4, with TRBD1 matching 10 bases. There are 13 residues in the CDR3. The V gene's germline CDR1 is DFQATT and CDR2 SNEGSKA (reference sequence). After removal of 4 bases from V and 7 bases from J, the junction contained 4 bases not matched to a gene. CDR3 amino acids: CSATRTGGNIQYF. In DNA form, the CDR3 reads TGCAGTGCTACGAGGACAGGGGGGAACATTCAGTACTTC.

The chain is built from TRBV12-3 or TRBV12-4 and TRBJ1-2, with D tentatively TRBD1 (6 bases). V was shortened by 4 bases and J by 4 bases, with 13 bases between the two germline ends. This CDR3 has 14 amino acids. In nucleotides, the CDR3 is TGTGCCAGCAGTTCACAGGGTGGTTCCTATGGCTACACCTTC. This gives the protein CASSSQGGSYGYTF.

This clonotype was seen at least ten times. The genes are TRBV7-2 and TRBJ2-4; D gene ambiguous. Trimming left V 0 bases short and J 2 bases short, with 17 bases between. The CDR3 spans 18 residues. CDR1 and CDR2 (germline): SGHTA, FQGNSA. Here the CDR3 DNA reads TGTGCCAGCAGCTTAGCGTCAGTGTGGGAAACCACCAAAAACATTCAGTACTTC. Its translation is CASSLASVWETTKNIQYF.

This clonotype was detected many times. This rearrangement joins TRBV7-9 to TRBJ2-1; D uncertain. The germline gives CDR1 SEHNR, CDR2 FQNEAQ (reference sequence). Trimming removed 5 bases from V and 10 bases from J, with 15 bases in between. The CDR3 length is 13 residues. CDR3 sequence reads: CASSPLPTTEQFF. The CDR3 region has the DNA TGTGCCAGCAGCCCACTACCGACCACCGAGCAGTTCTTC.

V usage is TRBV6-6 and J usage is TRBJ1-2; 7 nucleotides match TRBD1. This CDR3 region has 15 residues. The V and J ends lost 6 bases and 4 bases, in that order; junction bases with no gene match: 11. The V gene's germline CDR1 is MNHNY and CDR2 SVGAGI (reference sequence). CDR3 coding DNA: TGTGCCAGCAGCCTTGCATCACAGGGGAGCTATGGCTACACCTTC. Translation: CASSLASQGSYGYTF.

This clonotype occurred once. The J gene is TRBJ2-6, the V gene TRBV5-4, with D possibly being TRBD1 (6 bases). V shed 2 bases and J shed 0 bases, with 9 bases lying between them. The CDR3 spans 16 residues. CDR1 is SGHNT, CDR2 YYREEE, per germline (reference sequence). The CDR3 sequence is CASSFGQNSGANVLTF. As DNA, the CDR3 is TGTGCCAGCAGCTTCGGACAGAACTCTGGGGCCAACGTCCTGACTTTC.

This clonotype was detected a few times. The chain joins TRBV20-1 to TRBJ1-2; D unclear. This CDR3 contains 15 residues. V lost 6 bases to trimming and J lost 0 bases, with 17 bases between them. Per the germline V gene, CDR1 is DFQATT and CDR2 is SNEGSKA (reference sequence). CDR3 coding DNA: TGCAGTGCCCAGGCCCCCCGACGATCTAACTATGGCTACACCTTC. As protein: CSAQAPRRSNYGYTF.

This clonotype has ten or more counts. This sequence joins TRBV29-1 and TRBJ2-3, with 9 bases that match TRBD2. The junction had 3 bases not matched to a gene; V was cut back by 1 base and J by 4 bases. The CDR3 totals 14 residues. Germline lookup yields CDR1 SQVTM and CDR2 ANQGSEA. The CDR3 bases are TGCAGCGTTGAAGGCGGGGGGGCCTCAGATACGCAGTATTTT. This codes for CSVEGGGASDTQYF.

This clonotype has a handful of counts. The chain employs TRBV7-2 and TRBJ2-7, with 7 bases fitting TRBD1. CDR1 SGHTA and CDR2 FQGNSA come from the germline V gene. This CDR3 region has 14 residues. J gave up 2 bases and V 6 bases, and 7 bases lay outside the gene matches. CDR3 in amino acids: CASRLDRATYEQYF. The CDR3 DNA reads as TGTGCCAGCAGACTAGACAGGGCCACCTACGAGCAGTACTTC.

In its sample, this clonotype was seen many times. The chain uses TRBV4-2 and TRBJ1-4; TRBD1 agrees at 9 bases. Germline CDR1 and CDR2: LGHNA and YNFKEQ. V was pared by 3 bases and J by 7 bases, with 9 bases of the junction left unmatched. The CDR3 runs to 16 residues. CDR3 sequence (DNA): TGTGCCAGCAGCCATGCCTCCGGGACAGGGCCTGAAAAACTGTTTTTT. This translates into CASSHASGTGPEKLFF.

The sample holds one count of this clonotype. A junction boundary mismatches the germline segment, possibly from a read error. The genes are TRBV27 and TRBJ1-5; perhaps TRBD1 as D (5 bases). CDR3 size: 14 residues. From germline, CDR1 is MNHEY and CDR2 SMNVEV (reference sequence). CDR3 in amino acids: CASSFRVGVQPRHF. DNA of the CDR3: TGTGCCAGCAGTTTTAGGGTGGGGGTTCAGCCCCGGCATTTT.

In DNA, the CDR3 is TGCGCCAGCAGCCAAGTACTGGGCGGGGAGCTGTTTTTT. Its translation is CASSQVLGGELFF. The chain couples TRBV4-1 to TRBJ2-2; no reliable D call. The V gene's germline CDR1 is MGHRA and CDR2 YSYEKL. The V and J ends lost 1 base and 7 bases respectively, with 7 bases between them. The CDR3 totals 13 residues.

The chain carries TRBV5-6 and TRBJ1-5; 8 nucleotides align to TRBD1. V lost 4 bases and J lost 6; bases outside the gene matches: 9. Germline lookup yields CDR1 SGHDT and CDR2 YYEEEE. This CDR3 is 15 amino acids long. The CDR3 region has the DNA TGTGCCAGCAGCCCCACAGGGGGAGTGGGTCAGCCCCAGCATTTT. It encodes CASSPTGGVGQPQHF.

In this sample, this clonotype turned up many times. CDR3 residues: CAGHIQEGLPNYGYTF. The CDR3 bases are TGTGCCGGCCACATACAAGAGGGGCTGCCTAACTATGGCTACACCTTC. The chain recombines TRBV7-9 with TRBJ1-2; D is perhaps TRBD1 (5 bases). Germline V CDR1 and CDR2: SEHNR, FQNEAQ (reference sequence). The CDR3 has 16 amino acids. The V end was cut by 11 bases, the J end by 0 bases, with 22 bases between.

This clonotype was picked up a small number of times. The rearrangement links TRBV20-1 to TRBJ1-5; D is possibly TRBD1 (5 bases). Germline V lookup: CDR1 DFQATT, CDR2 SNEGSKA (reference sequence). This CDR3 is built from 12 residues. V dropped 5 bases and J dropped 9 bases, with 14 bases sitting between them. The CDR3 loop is CSAGRRQGPQHF. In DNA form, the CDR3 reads TGCAGTGCTGGGCGGAGGCAGGGGCCCCAGCATTTT.

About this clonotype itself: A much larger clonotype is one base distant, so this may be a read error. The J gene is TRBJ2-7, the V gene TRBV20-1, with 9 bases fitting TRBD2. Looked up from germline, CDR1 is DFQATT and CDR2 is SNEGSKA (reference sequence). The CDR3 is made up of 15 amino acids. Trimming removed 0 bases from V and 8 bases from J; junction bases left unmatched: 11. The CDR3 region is CSARDRAGGRPKQYV. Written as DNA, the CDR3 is TGCAGTGCTAGAGATCGGGCGGGGGGGCGACCTAAGCAGTACGTC.

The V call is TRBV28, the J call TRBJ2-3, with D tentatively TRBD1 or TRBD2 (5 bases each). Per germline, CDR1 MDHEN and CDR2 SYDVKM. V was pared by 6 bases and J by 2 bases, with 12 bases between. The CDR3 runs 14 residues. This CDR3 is CASSGAPLTDTQYF. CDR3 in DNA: TGTGCCAGCAGCGGGGCCCCGCTCACAGATACGCAGTATTTT. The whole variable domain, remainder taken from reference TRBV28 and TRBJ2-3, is DVKVTQSSRYLVKRTGEKVFLECVQDMDHENMFWYRQDPGLGLRLIYFSYDVKMKEKGDIPEGYSVSREKKERFSLILESASTNQTSMYLCASSGAPLTDTQYFGPGTRLTVL.

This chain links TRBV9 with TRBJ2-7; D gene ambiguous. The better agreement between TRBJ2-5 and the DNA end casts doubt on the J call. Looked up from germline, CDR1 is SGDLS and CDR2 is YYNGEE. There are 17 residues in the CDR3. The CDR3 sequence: CASSVGPRPATQETQYF. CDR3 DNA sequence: TGTGCCAGCAGCGTAGGCCCCCGGCCCGCTACCCAAGAGACCCAGTACTTC.

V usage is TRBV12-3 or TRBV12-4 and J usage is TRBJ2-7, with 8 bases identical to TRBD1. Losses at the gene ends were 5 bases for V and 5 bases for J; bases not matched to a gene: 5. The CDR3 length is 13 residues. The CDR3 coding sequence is TGTGCCAGCAGTAAGGACAGGGCGGACGAGCAGTACTTC. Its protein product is CASSKDRADEQYF.

The CDR3 here is CASSLVGRGSDTQYF. The CDR3 nucleotides read TGTGCCAGCAGCTTAGTTGGCAGGGGATCTGATACGCAGTATTTT. The J gene is TRBJ2-3, the V gene TRBV7-2; TRBD1 is a possible D gene (6 bases). The CDR3 loop spans 15 amino acids. Trimming removed 1 base at V and 6 bases at J, with 14 bases between. CDR1 SGHTA and CDR2 FQGNSA come from the germline V gene.

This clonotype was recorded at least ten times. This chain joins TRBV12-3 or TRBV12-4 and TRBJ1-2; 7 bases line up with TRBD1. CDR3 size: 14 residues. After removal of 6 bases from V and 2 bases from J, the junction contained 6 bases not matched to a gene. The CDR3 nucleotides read TGTGCCAGCAGCTCGACAGGGTCCAACTATGGCTACACCTTC. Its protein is CASSSTGSNYGYTF.